These 21 T cell receptor beta chains came from one sample sequenced in a study of blood T cell repertoires in COVID-19. Assay: immunoSEQ multiplex PCR; the TCRdb copy retains only in-frame clones and omits some. Found here are tens of thousands of clones, 70% to 90% of them singletons; the top ten hold about 3%. Sequencing was carried out using peripheral blood. The receptors were gathered from a man aged 45-65 years with active COVID-19.

V and J are TRBV13 and TRBJ2-7; 10 bases align to TRBD2. The trim removed 1 base at V and 5 bases at J, leaving 14 bases unmatched. This CDR3 comprises 18 residues. Germline V CDR1 and CDR2: PRHDT, FYEKMQ (reference sequence). CDR3 DNA sequence: TGTGCCAGCAGCTTAGCAGCTAGCGGGAGCTCATGGGTCCACGAGCAGTACGTC. Translation: CASSLAASGSSWVHEQYV.

This chain links TRBV11-2 with TRBJ1-2; 7 bases map to TRBD1. V shed 5 bases and J 6 bases; nucleotides not matched to a gene: 9. Looked up from germline, CDR1 is SGHAT and CDR2 is FQNNGV. The CDR3 spans 14 residues. Here the CDR3 reads CASSRRGGQNGYTF. CDR3 nucleotides: TGTGCCAGCAGCCGCCGTGGGGGACAGAATGGCTACACCTTC.

This chain links TRBV14 with TRBJ2-1, with TRBD2 matching 10 bases. CDR1 SGHDN and CDR2 FVKESK come from the germline V gene. The CDR3 loop spans 16 amino acids. Unmatched junction bases numbered 5, after V lost 0 bases and J lost 6 bases. As DNA, the CDR3 is TGTGCCAGCAGCCAAGAATGGACTAGCGGAGTCAATGAGCAGTTCTTC. It specifies CASSQEWTSGVNEQFF.

The rearrangement joins TRBV7-3 to TRBJ2-1; D is undetermined. From germline, CDR1 is SGHTA and CDR2 FQGTGA. The CDR3 length is 11 residues. V lost 5 bases and J 10 bases, leaving 9 bases between the germline ends. CDR3 sequence: CASSLGREQFF. CDR3 DNA: TGTGCCAGCAGCCTAGGTCGAGAGCAGTTCTTC.

J is TRBJ1-2 and V is TRBV19, with TRBD1 identical over 8 bases. The CDR3 is 15 residues long. V shed 5 bases, J shed 3 bases, and the junction held 8 bases outside the gene matches. Germline V gene lookup returns CDR1 LNHDA and CDR2 SQIVND (reference sequence). CDR3 region: CASSLPDRDHYGYTF. CDR3 DNA sequence: TGTGCCAGTAGTTTACCGGACAGGGATCACTATGGCTACACCTTC.

The chain recombines TRBV7-9 with TRBJ1-3; 8 bases line up with TRBD1. This CDR3 spans 14 amino acids. The junction had 4 bases not matched to a gene; V was cut back by 6 bases and J by 3 bases. The germline gives CDR1 SEHNR, CDR2 FQNEAQ (reference sequence). In DNA form, the CDR3 reads TGTGCCAGCAGAATACAGGGGGGTGGAAACACCATATATTTT. The encoded protein is CASRIQGGGNTIYF.

This sequence joins TRBV7-2 and TRBJ1-1; no firm D call. The germline gives CDR1 SGHTA, CDR2 FQGNSA. The CDR3 covers 14 residues. Trimming pared 4 bases from V and 1 base from J, leaving 10 bases between. In DNA form, the CDR3 reads TGTGCCAGCAGCTCCTCCCGGGGGAACACTGAAGCTTTCTTT. Translation: CASSSSRGNTEAFF.

V and J are TRBV2 and TRBJ1-2; 8 bases are a match to TRBD1. This CDR3 has 15 residues. The ends lost 5 bases at V and 2 bases at J; junction bases unmatched: 7. Germline CDR1 reads SNHLY; CDR2 reads FYNNEI. The CDR3 DNA reads TGTGCCAGCAGTTTCCGGGACAGGAGAAACTATGGCTACACCTTC. It encodes CASSFRDRRNYGYTF.

This chain joins TRBV9 and TRBJ2-1; 9 bases align to TRBD2. With V trimmed by 2 bases and J by 7 bases, 10 bases remained unmatched. CDR3 size: 16 residues. CDR1 is SGDLS, CDR2 YYNGEE, per germline. This chain's CDR3 is CASSVEAGGLLNEQFF. The CDR3 bases are TGTGCCAGCAGCGTGGAGGCGGGGGGGCTTCTTAATGAGCAGTTCTTC.

The J gene is TRBJ2-2, the V gene TRBV21-1; TRBD2 is the table's D call and was not checked against the DNA. TRBV21-1 is a pseudogene. This CDR3 spans 16 amino acids. The CDR3 loop reads CASSKSGGVSTGELFF. The CDR3 nucleotides read TGTGCCAGCAGCAAAAGCGGGGGGGTATCGACCGGGGAGCTGTTTTTT.

This rearrangement joins TRBV6-5 to TRBJ2-1; 7 bases fit TRBD2. From germline, CDR1 is MNHEY and CDR2 SVGAGI. The CDR3 totals 14 residues. J lost 7 bases, V lost 1 base, and 4 bases had no gene match. The CDR3 coding sequence is TGTGCCAGCAGTTACTTAGCGGGCCCGAATGAGCAGTTCTTC. Its protein is CASSYLAGPNEQFF.

The rearrangement links TRBV4-3 to TRBJ1-5, with 9 positions matching TRBD1. With V trimmed by 4 bases and J by 4 bases, 26 bases remained unmatched. The CDR3 has 22 residues. The germline gives CDR1 LGHNA, CDR2 YSLEER. CDR3 DNA sequence: TGCGCCAGCAGCCCAAGGGTAGGGTTAGGGACAGGGCAGGTCATGGGTAATCAGCCCCAGCATTTT. Its protein is CASSPRVGLGTGQVMGNQPQHF.

This rearrangement joins TRBV11-2 to TRBJ1-3; 7 positions agree with TRBD1. Germline lookup yields CDR1 SGHAT and CDR2 FQNNGV. V shed 4 bases and J 8 bases; nucleotides not matched to a gene: 11. The CDR3 covers 15 residues. This chain's CDR3 is CASSSRTGPLDTIYF. CDR3 sequence (DNA): TGTGCCAGCAGCTCGAGGACAGGCCCATTGGACACCATATATTTT.

J is TRBJ2-3 and V is TRBV19; TRBD1 might be the D (6 bases). The germline CDR1 and CDR2 sequences are LNHDA and SQIVND (reference sequence). V was shortened by 6 bases and J by 6 bases, with 16 bases between the two germline ends. This CDR3 spans 14 amino acids. The CDR3 loop reads CASSPGTGRDTQYF. CDR3 DNA sequence: TGTGCCAGTAGCCCAGGAACAGGGCGGGATACGCAGTATTTT.

The gene calls are TRBV19 and TRBJ1-4, with D unresolved. Trimming removed 7 bases from V and 5 bases from J, with 11 bases in between. Germline V gene data show CDR1 as LNHDA and CDR2 as SQIVND (reference sequence). The CDR3 contains 13 residues. The CDR3, as DNA: TGTGCCAGTACCCCCGGGGTAAATGAAAAACTGTTTTTT. Translating gives CASTPGVNEKLFF. Filled out from reference TRBV19 and TRBJ1-4, the complete variable domain reads DGGITQSPKYLFRKEGQNVTLSCEQNLNHDAMYWYRQDPGQGLRLIYYSQIVNDFQKGDIAEGYSVSREKKESFPLTVTSAQKNPTAFYLCASTPGVNEKLFFGSGTQLSVL.

The sample holds one count of this clone. The V call is TRBV14, the J call TRBJ1-6, with TRBD1 matching 8 bases. Unmatched junction bases numbered 6, after V lost 6 bases and J lost 8 bases. From germline, CDR1 is SGHDN and CDR2 FVKESK. The CDR3 runs to 14 residues. This chain's CDR3 is CASSPDRGYSPLHF. The CDR3 DNA reads as TGTGCCAGCAGTCCCGACAGGGGTTATTCACCCCTCCACTTT.

This clone was seen once. The chain couples TRBV7-8 to TRBJ1-2; a weak D match, TRBD1 (6 bases). Germline V gene data show CDR1 as SGHVS and CDR2 as FQNEAQ. Between the trimmed V and J ends, which lost 1 base and 4 bases, there was a span of 10 bases. CDR3 size: 14 residues. The CDR3 region is CASSLEGVTYGYTF. Written as DNA, the CDR3 is TGTGCCAGCAGCTTAGAGGGGGTGACCTATGGCTACACCTTC.

The chain has TRBV7-9 and TRBJ2-4; the D is unclear. The germline V and J ends were trimmed by 4 bases and 1 base, with 8 bases remaining between them. This CDR3 spans 14 amino acids. Germline CDR1 is SEHNR and CDR2 is FQNEAQ (reference sequence). The CDR3 sequence is CASSSPAAKNIQYF. CDR3 DNA sequence: TGTGCCAGCAGCTCTCCAGCGGCCAAAAACATTCAGTACTTC.

This rearrangement joins TRBV27 to TRBJ2-7; 9 positions agree with TRBD1. Germline CDR1 reads MNHEY; CDR2 reads SMNVEV (reference sequence). The CDR3 totals 18 residues. V gave up 5 bases and J gave up 1 base; unmatched junction bases: 15. The CDR3 DNA is TGTGCCAGCAGTCCGTTGATCGTGACGGGACAGGGTTCCTACGAGCAGTACGTC. It codes for CASSPLIVTGQGSYEQYV.

The rearrangement links TRBV4-3 to TRBJ1-6, with TRBD1 as a possible D gene (5 bases). The CDR3 is 16 residues long. The V and J ends lost 0 bases and 4 bases respectively, with 10 bases between them. Germline-derived CDR1 and CDR2 are LGHNA and YSLEER. CDR3 sequence reads: CASSQDTGVYNSPLHF. The CDR3 bases are TGCGCCAGCAGCCAAGATACGGGGGTTTATAATTCACCCCTCCACTTT.

The genes are TRBV15 and TRBJ2-5, with TRBD2 as a possible D gene (7 bases). The CDR3 sequence is 14 residues long. CDR1 is LNHNV, CDR2 YYDKDF, per germline (reference sequence). V lost 4 bases and J 5 bases, leaving 14 bases between the germline ends. The CDR3 nucleotides read TGTGCCACCAGCAAGGGGGGGCGGGCGGAGACCCAGTACTTC. This translates into CATSKGGRAETQYF. The whole variable domain, remainder taken from reference TRBV15 and TRBJ2-5, is DAMVIQNPRYQVTQFGKPVTLSCSQTLNHNVMYWYQQKSSQAPKLLFHYYDKDFNNEADTPDNFQSRRPNTSFCFLDIRSPGLGDTAMYLCATSKGGRAETQYFGPGTRLLVL.